This TCR beta chain was sequenced for a study of blood T cell repertoires in COVID-19. Study as a whole: Acute-phase and convalescent COVID-19 samples originated in the United States, Italy and Spain.

Original processing notes: Amplification of reference gene primers provided the estimated nucleated cell counts. Only in-frame clones appear in the TCRdb table, and some are missing; sequencing was by immunoSEQ multiplex PCR. For V, J and clone size, that table is used; D and trimming come from the DNA. The sample records about 240,000 clones, roughly 82% being singletons. The CDR3 runs 15 residues. CDR1 and CDR2 (germline): SGHDT, YYEEEE. The V end lost 1 base, the J end lost 2 bases, and 10 bases lay between the germline ends. The rearrangement uses TRBV5-6 and TRBJ1-5; perhaps TRBD1 as D (5 bases). This receptor was taken from a man aged 80 or over with acute or convalescent COVID-19. The sequenced sample was peripheral blood. The CDR3 protein is CASSLLAQGNQPQHF. The CDR3 DNA reads as TGTGCCAGCAGCTTGCTCGCACAGGGCAATCAGCCCCAGCATTTT. Filled out from reference TRBV5-6 and TRBJ1-5, the complete variable domain reads DAGVTQSPTHLIKTRGQQVTLRCSPKSGHDTVSWYQQALGQGPQFIFQYYEEEERQRGNFPDRFSGHQFPNYSSELNVNALLLGDSALYLCASSLLAQGNQPQHFGDGTRLSIL.